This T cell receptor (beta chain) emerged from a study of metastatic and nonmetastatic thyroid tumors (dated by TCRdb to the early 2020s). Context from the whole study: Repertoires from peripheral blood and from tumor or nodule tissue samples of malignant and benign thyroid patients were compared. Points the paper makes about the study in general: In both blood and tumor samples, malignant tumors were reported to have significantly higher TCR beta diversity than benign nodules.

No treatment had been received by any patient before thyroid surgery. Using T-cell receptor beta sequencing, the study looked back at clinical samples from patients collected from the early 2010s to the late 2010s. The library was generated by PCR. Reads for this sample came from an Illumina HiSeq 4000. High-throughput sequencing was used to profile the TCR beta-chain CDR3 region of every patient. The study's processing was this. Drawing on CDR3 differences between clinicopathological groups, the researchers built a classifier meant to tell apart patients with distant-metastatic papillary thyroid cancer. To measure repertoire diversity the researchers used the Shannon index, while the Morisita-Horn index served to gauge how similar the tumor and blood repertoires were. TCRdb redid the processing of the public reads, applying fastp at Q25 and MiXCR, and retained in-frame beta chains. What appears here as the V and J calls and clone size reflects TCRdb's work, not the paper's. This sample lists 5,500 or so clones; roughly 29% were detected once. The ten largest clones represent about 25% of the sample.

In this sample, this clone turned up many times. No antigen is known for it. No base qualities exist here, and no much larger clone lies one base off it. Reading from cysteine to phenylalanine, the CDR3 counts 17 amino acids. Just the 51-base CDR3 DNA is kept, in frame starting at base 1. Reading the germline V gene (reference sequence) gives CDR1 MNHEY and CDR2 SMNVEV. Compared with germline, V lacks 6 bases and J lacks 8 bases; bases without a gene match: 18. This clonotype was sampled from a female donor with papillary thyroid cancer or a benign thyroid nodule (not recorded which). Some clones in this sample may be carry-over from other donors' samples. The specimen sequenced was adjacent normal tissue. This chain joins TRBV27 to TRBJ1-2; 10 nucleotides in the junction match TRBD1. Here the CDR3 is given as CASRPENPGTGVLGYTF. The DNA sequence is TGTGCCAGCAGACCGGAAAATCCCGGGACAGGGGTCCTCGGCTACACCTTC.